Below, 4 T cell receptor beta chains from the same sample are listed, as sequenced in a study of OX40 agonist ivuxolimab in advanced cancers. Sequenced by immunoSEQ multiplex PCR; TCRdb stores in-frame clones only, minus some. The sample yields about 40,000 clones, 70% to 90% seen once. The material was CD4+ or CD8+ T cells sorted from blood, obtained in a trial of the OX40 agonist ivuxolimab. These receptors all stem from an adult with an advanced solid tumor such as melanoma, head and neck, liver or kidney cancer.

The chain carries TRBV13 and TRBJ2-5; TRBD2 aligns across 7 bases. Germline V gene lookup returns CDR1 PRHDT and CDR2 FYEKMQ (reference sequence). CDR3 length: 15 amino acids. V was pared by 0 bases and J by 0 bases, with 1 base of the junction left unmatched. The CDR3 bases are TGTGCCAGCAGCTTAGGCCGGGGGGACCAAGAGACCCAGTACTTC. This sequence encodes CASSLGRGDQETQYF.

CDR3 bases: TGTGCCAGCAGCTCCGGCGGGAGGGGGGCCGGGGAGCTGTTTTTT. It yields the protein CASSSGGRGAGELFF. The chain carries TRBV7-9 and TRBJ2-2; TRBD2 matches 9 bases. The CDR3 totals 15 residues. The trim removed 4 bases at V and 6 bases at J, leaving 6 bases unmatched. The germline V gene encodes CDR1 SEHNR and CDR2 FQNEAQ (reference sequence).

The CDR3 DNA follows: TGTGCCAGCAGTCAAGGTTACGAGCAGTACTTC. Residues: CASSQGYEQYF. The chain joins TRBV5-6 to TRBJ2-7, with D uncertain. This CDR3 is 11 amino acids long. The germline gives CDR1 SGHDT, CDR2 YYEEEE. With 5 bases removed from V and 4 bases from J, the gap between germline ends came to 7 bases.

This chain joins TRBV27 and TRBJ2-1; 9 bases fit TRBD2. The CDR3 has 17 amino acids. With 2 bases clipped from V and 1 base from J, the junction kept 6 bases outside the gene matches. In germline, CDR1 is MNHEY, CDR2 SMNVEV (reference sequence). For the CDR3, the DNA is TGTGCCAGCAGTTTAGTTAGCGGGAGACTATCCTACAATGAGCAGTTCTTC. This encodes CASSLVSGRLSYNEQFF.